This is a list of T cell receptor beta chains from one sample in a study of T cells in Graves' hyperthyroidism and ophthalmopathy. MiXCR, run by TCRdb on the multiplex PCR reads, gives a single entry per CDR3 protein. The table lists a few hundred thousand distinct CDR3 sequences, more than 12% of them singletons. Sequencing was done on a sample of blood. These receptors came from a woman in her 30s with Graves' ophthalmopathy. Each CDR3 is given with its conserved first and last residue. Each record gives: V gene, D gene, clone size, J gene, CDR3 protein, CDR3 DNA. The D gene is left open where the match is weak. Not every row has a clone size; where given, it reads once, few, many or a size class.

TRBV20-1	-	many	TRBJ1-2	CSARQRTGSYGYTF	TGCAGTGCTAGACAAAGAACAGGGTCCTATGGCTACACCTTC
TRBV5-1	-	-	TRBJ2-1	CASSQDIRSAFWNDQFF	TGCGCCAGCAGCCAAGATATTAGAAGCGCTTTTTGGAATGATCAGTTCTTC
TRBV24-1	TRBD1	-	TRBJ1-5	CATSENRGLVSNQPQHF	TGTGCCACCAGTGAGAACAGGGGGCTAGTAAGCAATCAGCCCCAGCATTTT
TRBV28	-	-	TRBJ1-1	CASSTGPLLGTEAFF	TGTGCCAGCAGTACTGGACCGCTCCTGGGCACTGAAGCTTTCTTT
TRBV11-2	-	many	TRBJ2-7	CASSFPIDASYEQYF	TGTGCCAGCAGCTTCCCAATTGACGCCTCCTACGAGCAGTACTTC
TRBV7-9	TRBD1	many	TRBJ1-1	CASRRDSLMNTEAFF	TGTGCCAGCAGAAGGGACAGTCTTATGAACACTGAAGCTTTCTTT
TRBV10-3	-	-	TRBJ1-6	CAIKDDPYNSPLHF	TGTGCCATCAAAGATGACCCCTATAATTCACCCCTCCACTTT
TRBV5-1	-	many	TRBJ2-3	CASREGQGPDTQYF	TGCGCCAGCAGGGAGGGGCAGGGGCCAGATACGCAGTATTTT
TRBV4-1	TRBD1	-	TRBJ2-3	CASSQGGGTGVTDTQYF	TGCGCCAGCAGCCAAGGGGGGGGGACAGGGGTCACAGATACGCAGTATTTT
TRBV9	-	many	TRBJ2-7	CASSFGDGTEPYF	-
TRBV10-3	TRBD1	many	TRBJ2-1	CAISESLDRVDNEQFF	TGTGCCATCAGTGAGTCGCTGGACAGGGTTGACAATGAGCAGTTCTTC
TRBV5-1	-	many	TRBJ1-2	CASSPREGRTYGYTF	TGCGCCAGCAGCCCCCGGGAGGGGAGAACCTATGGCTACACCTTC
TRBV6-5	-	-	TRBJ2-5	CASSYTPNRGTQYF	TGTGCCAGCAGTTACACCCCTAATCGGGGGACCCAGTACTTC
TRBV30	-	many	TRBJ1-5	CAWSKAENQPQHF	TGTGCCTGGAGTAAGGCCGAAAATCAGCCCCAGCATTTT
TRBV7-2	-	many	TRBJ1-1	CASSFFGDLDRAFF	TGTGCCAGCAGCTTTTTTGGGGATTTGGATAGAGCTTTCTTT
TRBV10-3	TRBD2	few	TRBJ2-2	CASWWTSGGTNTGELFF	TGTGCCTCGTGGTGGACTAGCGGGGGGACGAACACCGGGGAGCTGTTTTTT
TRBV20-1	TRBD2	many	TRBJ2-7	CSARDPGTSGPYEQYF	TGCAGTGCTAGAGACCCGGGGACTAGCGGGCCCTACGAGCAGTACTTC
TRBV18	TRBD1	-	TRBJ1-1	CASHRQGMNTEAFF	TGTGCCAGCCACCGACAGGGCATGAACACTGAAGCTTTCTTT
TRBV15	TRBD2	many	TRBJ2-1	CATSRMQYSGGANNEQFF	TGTGCCACCAGCAGAATGCAATATAGCGGGGGGGCCAACAATGAGCAGTTCTTC
TRBV7-2	TRBD2	many	TRBJ2-7	CASSLAAGVSEQYF	TGTGCCAGCAGCTTAGCAGCGGGGGTAAGCGAGCAGTACTTC
TRBV20-1	TRBD2	many	TRBJ2-3	CEIRLAGADTQYF	TGCGAGATACGACTAGCGGGGGCAGATACGCAGTATTTT
TRBV7-2	TRBD1	few	TRBJ2-2	CASSITGTGFAGELFF	TGTGCCAGCAGCATTACCGGGACAGGGTTCGCCGGGGAGCTGTTTTTT
TRBV2	-	many	TRBJ1-2	CASSEVGGSPYGYTF	TGTGCCAGCAGTGAAGTTGGCGGAAGCCCCTATGGCTACACCTTC
TRBV2	-	many	TRBJ2-7	CASSDRQSSYEQYF	TGTGCCAGCAGTGATCGGCAGTCCTCCTACGAGCAGTACTTC
TRBV28	-	many	TRBJ1-6	CASIGQYNSPLHF	TGTGCCAGCATAGGGCAATATAATTCACCCCTCCACTTT
TRBV6-1	-	many	TRBJ1-4	CASSPAGDGEKLFF	TGTGCCAGCAGTCCGGCAGGGGACGGTGAAAAACTGTTTTTT
TRBV2	-	-	TRBJ2-5	CASSVGTNRGEETQYF	TGTGCCAGCAGTGTGGGTACTAACAGAGGGGAAGAGACCCAGTACTTC
TRBV5-4	-	-	TRBJ1-3	CASSTGGRGNTIYF	TGTGCCAGCAGCACCGGAGGACGCGGAAACACCATATATTTT
TRBV7-6	TRBD1	-	TRBJ2-2	CASSPRGRGPGELFF	TGTGCCAGCAGCCCCCGGGGTAGGGGGCCTGGGGAGCTGTTTTTT
TRBV12-3/TRBV12-4	TRBD2	many	TRBJ2-7	CASTRGTSSFEQYF	TGTGCCAGCACCAGGGGGACTAGCTCTTTCGAGCAGTACTTC
TRBV9	-	-	TRBJ1-6	CASSVEVKDSPLHF	TGTGCCAGCAGCGTAGAGGTAAAGGATTCACCCCTCCACTTT
TRBV5-8	TRBD2	few	TRBJ2-3	CASSFRGLAGGTDTQYF	TGTGCCAGCAGCTTTAGGGGCCTAGCGGGGGGCACAGATACGCAGTATTTT
TRBV7-9	-	many	TRBJ1-1	CASQRGSTEAFF	TGTGCCAGCCAGAGGGGCAGCACTGAAGCTTTCTTT
TRBV10-3	-	many	TRBJ1-1	CAITRTENTEAFF	TGTGCCATTACCCGTACAGAGAACACTGAAGCTTTCTTT
TRBV7-8	-	many	TRBJ2-2	CASSLGLWTGELFF	TGTGCCAGCAGCTTAGGGTTGTGGACCGGGGAGCTGTTTTTT
TRBV6-1	-	-	TRBJ2-2	CASSEVTGAGELFF	TGTGCCAGCAGTGAAGTAACGGGCGCCGGGGAGCTGTTTTTT
TRBV3-1	TRBD1	many	TRBJ2-2	CASRWGQTTGELFF	TGTGCCAGCCGTTGGGGACAGACCACCGGGGAGCTGTTTTTT
TRBV6-1	-	-	TRBJ1-3	CASRWTDGNTIYF	TGTGCCAGCAGGTGGACAGACGGAAACACCATATATTTT
TRBV19	-	-	TRBJ1-1	CASSIRGVELNTEASF	TGTGCCAGTAGTATTAGGGGGGTAGAGTTGAACACTGAAGCTTCCTTT
TRBV20-1	-	few	TRBJ1-2	CSARDDGGPPANYGYTF	TGCAGTGCTAGAGACGACGGGGGGCCCCCAGCTAACTATGGCTACACCTTC
TRBV6-1	-	many	TRBJ2-5	CASSYDGGETQYF	TGTGCCAGCAGTTACGACGGGGGAGAGACCCAGTACTTC
TRBV14	-	few	TRBJ1-1	CASSSTGEAFF	TGTGCCAGCAGCTCGACCGGAGAAGCTTTCTTT
TRBV5-1	TRBD1	few	TRBJ2-2	CASSFSGTGSTGELFF	TGCGCCAGCAGCTTCTCCGGGACAGGGTCCACCGGGGAGCTGTTTTTT
TRBV5-6	-	many	TRBJ2-2	CASRILLGGELFF	TGTGCCAGCAGGATTCTGTTGGGGGGGGAGCTGTTTTTT
TRBV9	-	many	TRBJ2-7	CASSVGNTNYEQYF	TGTGCCAGCAGCGTAGGGAACACCAACTACGAGCAGTACTTC
TRBV12-3/TRBV12-4	-	many	TRBJ2-2	CASSASGPITTTGELFF	TGTGCCAGCAGCGCCTCGGGACCGATCACGACAACCGGGGAGCTGTTTTTT
TRBV5-1	-	few	TRBJ2-7	CASSVVAGGDEQYF	TGCGCCAGCAGCGTGGTGGCAGGAGGGGATGAGCAGTACTTC
TRBV10-2	-	-	TRBJ2-7	CASSPSGRGHSYEQYF	TGCGCCAGCAGTCCCAGTGGACGGGGCCACTCCTACGAGCAGTACTTC
TRBV19	-	few	TRBJ1-5	CASSFGGTPTQHF	TGTGCCAGTAGTTTTGGGGGAACACCTACTCAGCATTTT
TRBV7-8	-	many	TRBJ1-5	CASGGPRNQPQHF	TGTGCCAGCGGGGGTCCGCGCAATCAGCCCCAGCATTTT
TRBV2	-	few	TRBJ2-7	CATLVRQNYEQYF	TGTGCCACCCTAGTACGACAGAACTACGAGCAGTACTTC